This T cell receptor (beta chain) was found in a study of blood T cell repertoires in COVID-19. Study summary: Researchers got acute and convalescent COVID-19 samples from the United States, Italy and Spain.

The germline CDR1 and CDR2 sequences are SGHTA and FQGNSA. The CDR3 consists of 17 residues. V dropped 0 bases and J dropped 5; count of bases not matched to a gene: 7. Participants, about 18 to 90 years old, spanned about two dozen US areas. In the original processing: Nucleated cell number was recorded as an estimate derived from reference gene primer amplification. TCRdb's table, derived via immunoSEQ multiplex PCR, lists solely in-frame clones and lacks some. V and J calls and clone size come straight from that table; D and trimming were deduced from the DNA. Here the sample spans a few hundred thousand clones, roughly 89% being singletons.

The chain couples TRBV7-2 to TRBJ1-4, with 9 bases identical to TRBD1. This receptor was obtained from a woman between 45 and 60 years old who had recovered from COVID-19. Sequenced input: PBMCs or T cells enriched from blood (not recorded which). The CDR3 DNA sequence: TGTGCCAGCAGCTTAGCGGGACAGGGATGGGGGAATGAAAAACTGTTTTTT. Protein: CASSLAGQGWGNEKLFF.